The 17 T cell receptor beta chains listed next were all sequenced from one sample in a study of T-cell memory formation after mild COVID-19. From the 5' RACE reads, TCRdb called clonotypes with MiXCR, one entry per CDR3 protein. The sample has 120,000 or so distinct CDR3 sequences, roughly 15% seen once. Specimen: PBMCs or a T cell subset sorted from them (not recorded which). These receptors were obtained from an adult woman who had mild COVID-19 (a few samples of this study predate the infection). Cell type and time point are not known.

This clonotype was observed a few times. V gene TRBV6-2 or TRBV6-3 combines with J gene TRBJ1-1, with 7 bases aligning to TRBD1. The CDR3 has 13 amino acids. CDR1 is MNHEY, CDR2 SVGEGT, per germline. V was clipped by 0 bases and J by 11 bases; unmatched bases: 6. The CDR3 spells CASSYSDRVPAFF. CDR3 nucleotides: TGTGCCAGCAGTTACTCCGACAGGGTGCCTGCTTTCTTT.

Only a few counts were recorded for this clonotype. The chain carries TRBV24-1 and TRBJ1-5, with 7 bases matching TRBD1. Trimming removed 4 bases from V and 1 base from J; junction bases left unmatched: 3. This CDR3 has 15 amino acids. CDR1 and CDR2 (germline): KGHDR, SFDVKD. The CDR3, as DNA: TGTGCCACCAGTGACTCGGGACAGAGCAATCAGCCCCAGCATTTT. It yields the protein CATSDSGQSNQPQHF.

The CDR3 reads CASSSRGSYNEQFF. CDR3 nucleotides: TGTGCCAGCAGCTCCAGGGGGTCCTACAATGAGCAGTTCTTC. This chain uses TRBV13 with TRBJ2-1; 7 bases agree with TRBD1. The CDR3 length is 14 residues. The J segment lost 1 base and the V segment lost 4 bases, leaving 1 base of the junction unmatched. Looked up from germline, CDR1 is PRHDT and CDR2 is FYEKMQ (reference sequence).

This rearrangement joins TRBV6-2 or TRBV6-3 to TRBJ2-7; D call uncertain. Looked up from germline, CDR1 is MNHEY and CDR2 is SVGEGT. Trimming removed 2 bases from V and 6 bases from J, with 11 bases in between. This CDR3 has 13 residues. The CDR3 DNA sequence: TGTGCCAGCAGTTACGACCCTGTTCGCGAGCAGTACTTC. It specifies CASSYDPVREQYF.

This chain links TRBV24-1 with TRBJ2-5; D not resolved. Germline CDR1 is KGHDR and CDR2 is SFDVKD. With 3 bases removed from V and 9 bases from J, the gap between germline ends came to 7 bases. CDR3 length: 11 residues. This chain's CDR3 is CATSDGDPQYF. CDR3 sequence (DNA): TGTGCCACCAGTGATGGGGATCCCCAGTACTTC.

This chain uses TRBV11-3 with TRBJ2-2; no reliable D call. Between the trimmed V and J ends, which lost 4 bases and 4 bases, there was a span of 13 bases. This CDR3 region has 15 residues. The germline V gene has CDR1 SGHNT and CDR2 YENEEA. The CDR3 sequence: CASSSPRLGTGELFF. The DNA of the CDR3 is TGTGCCAGCAGCTCCCCCAGACTTGGCACCGGGGAGCTGTTTTTT. The variable domain in full, completed from reference TRBV11-3 and TRBJ2-2, reads EAGVVQSPRYKIIEKKQPVAFWCNPISGHNTLYWYLQNLGQGPELLIRYENEEAVDDSQLPKDRFSAERLKGVDSTLKIQPAELGDSAVYLCASSSPRLGTGELFFGEGSRLTVL.

This clonotype has only a few counts. V usage is TRBV11-1 and J usage is TRBJ2-1; either TRBD1 or TRBD2 may fit D (5 bases each). Trimming removed 3 bases from V and 5 bases from J, with 20 bases in between. Germline-derived CDR1 and CDR2 are SGHAT and FQDESV (reference sequence). The CDR3 is 17 amino acids. CDR3 sequence reads: CASSFSRDPRWHNEQFF. CDR3 sequence (DNA): TGTGCCAGCAGCTTTTCCAGGGACCCTCGCTGGCACAATGAGCAGTTCTTC.

This clonotype has a handful of counts. The V gene is TRBV30, the J gene TRBJ2-1, with D maybe TRBD2 (5 bases). The V and J ends lost 8 bases and 4 bases respectively, with 9 bases between them. Germline V gene lookup returns CDR1 GTSNPN and CDR2 SVGIG (reference sequence). This CDR3 is 11 amino acids long. The CDR3 DNA reads as TGTGCCCATGAGGGTTACAATGAGCAGTTCTTC. This sequence encodes CAHEGYNEQFF.

V usage is TRBV5-1 and J usage is TRBJ2-7, with D hard to call. There are 15 residues in the CDR3. The germline V gene encodes CDR1 SGHRS and CDR2 YFSETQ. Trimming pared 4 bases from V and 2 bases from J, leaving 16 bases between. The CDR3 sequence is CASSQPESSPYEQYF. CDR3 nucleotide sequence: TGCGCCAGCAGCCAGCCCGAGAGCAGCCCCTACGAGCAGTACTTC.

The chain combines TRBV19 with TRBJ2-7; 14 nucleotides agree with TRBD2. CDR1 is LNHDA and CDR2 is SQIVND in the germline V gene (reference sequence). The CDR3 contains 14 residues. V gave up 4 bases and J gave up 9 bases; unmatched junction bases: 5. The CDR3 DNA follows: TGTGCCAGTAGTAAAACCGGGACTAGCGGGAGGCAGTACTTC. Its protein product is CASSKTGTSGRQYF.

This sequence joins TRBV12-3 or TRBV12-4 and TRBJ2-3, with 10 positions matching TRBD2. The CDR3 has 18 residues. The junction had 10 bases not matched to a gene; V was cut back by 3 bases and J by 1 base. The DNA of the CDR3 is TGTGCCAGCAGTTTTCCCTTGTCTAGCGGGGGCGGCACAGATACGCAGTATTTT. This translates into CASSFPLSSGGGTDTQYF.

This clonotype was seen more than once but under ten times. V gene TRBV4-1 combines with J gene TRBJ2-1; D is unclear. The germline V gene encodes CDR1 MGHRA and CDR2 YSYEKL. This CDR3 is 15 amino acids long. Trimming removed 0 bases from V and 0 bases from J, with 6 bases in between. CDR3 coding DNA: TGCGCCAGCAGCCAAGAACACACCTCCTACAATGAGCAGTTCTTC. Residues: CASSQEHTSYNEQFF.

The genes are TRBV5-1 and TRBJ2-2; D not certain. The CDR3 length is 15 residues. Trimming cost V 2 bases and J 1 base, with 9 bases left between them. The germline CDR1 and CDR2 sequences are SGHRS and YFSETQ. DNA of the CDR3: TGCGCCAGCAGCTTAGTCCAATTGAACACCGGGGAGCTGTTTTTT. It specifies CASSLVQLNTGELFF.

Comments on this clonotype: Relative to the germline gene, one junction end is altered; a read error may explain this. The rearrangement uses TRBV7-6 and TRBJ2-5; D is perhaps TRBD2 (5 bases). Germline loops: CDR1 SGHVS, CDR2 FNYEAQ. The CDR3 runs 14 residues. CDR3 bases: TGTGCCCGCAGCTTAGCGTCGGCAGGAGAGACCCAGTACTTC. Encoded protein: CARSLASAGETQYF.

The V gene is TRBV20-1, the J gene TRBJ2-7; 9 bases align to TRBD2. Trimming at V came to 6 bases and at J to 3 bases, leaving 9 bases not matched to a gene. The CDR3 runs to 14 residues. CDR1 is DFQATT and CDR2 is SNEGSKA in the germline V gene (reference sequence). The CDR3 is CSALLSGSFYEQYF. CDR3 sequence (DNA): TGCAGTGCCCTGCTTAGCGGGAGTTTCTACGAGCAGTACTTC.

The V call is TRBV12-3 or TRBV12-4, the J call TRBJ2-3; 7 nucleotides line up with TRBD1. Unmatched junction bases numbered 10, after V lost 10 bases and J lost 6 bases. The length of the CDR3 is 13 residues. DNA of the CDR3: TGTGCCACCGGGCAGGGGGTGGAGGATACGCAGTATTTT. Residues: CATGQGVEDTQYF.

The rearrangement joins TRBV6-5 to TRBJ2-6, with a weak D call TRBD2 (6 bases). The ends were cut back, 0 bases at V and 0 bases at J, with 6 bases in the middle. Germline CDR1 and CDR2: MNHEY and SVGAGI. The CDR3 length is 16 residues. CDR3 DNA sequence: TGTGCCAGCAGTTACTCGGACTACTCTGGGGCCAACGTCCTGACTTTC. Amino acid sequence: CASSYSDYSGANVLTF.